The T cell receptor (beta chain) under discussion was sequenced for a study of PD-1 blockade in classical Hodgkin lymphoma. Time point described: newly diagnosed, previously untreated cHL patient sample. The repertoire was sequenced with immunoSEQ multiplex PCR; TCRdb's copy has only in-frame clones and lacks some. The sample includes about 17,000 clones, about nine tenths seen only once; the top ten take about 4.2%. Germline V gene lookup returns CDR1 SGHTA and CDR2 FQGNSA. The ends lost 8 bases at V and 5 bases at J; junction bases unmatched: 15. The CDR3 has 17 residues. This sequence originates from a human donor with classical Hodgkin lymphoma. Input material: peripheral blood mononuclear cells (PBMCs). The chain carries TRBV7-2 and TRBJ2-5; 12 bases agree with TRBD2. The CDR3 loop is CASRLAGGPLSLETQYF. CDR3 DNA sequence: TGTGCCAGCCGTCTAGCGGGAGGGCCGCTAAGTTTGGAGACCCAGTACTTC.